The present TCR beta chain was sequenced within a study of control samples from healthy donors and cancer patients. Trimming pared 5 bases from V and 4 bases from J, leaving 11 bases between. The CDR3 is made up of 13 amino acids. Germline V gene sequence: CDR1 SGHVS, CDR2 FQNEAQ. Here immunoSEQ multiplex PCR was the method, and the copy in TCRdb shows in-frame clones only, minus some. The sample yields some 120,000 clones, about 93% seen once. The sequenced material came from blood. The chain uses TRBV7-8 and TRBJ1-1; D gene uncertain. The clonotype was recovered from a man younger than 45 in good health. Here the CDR3 reads CASSPRGSTEAFF. The CDR3 coding sequence is TGTGCCAGCAGCCCCCGAGGGAGCACTGAAGCTTTCTTT.